This T cell receptor beta chain was sequenced for a study of OX40 agonist ivuxolimab in advanced cancers. Study details: The mean age was roughly 60 years, ranging from about 23 to 85, with roughly four fifths of participants male. A partial response was reached by three patients: one with hepatocellular carcinoma and two with cutaneous melanoma. Findings and limits, study-wide: It was not determined which antigens were specifically recognized by the peripheral T cells that had undergone clonal expansion. Averaging showed that CD8+ T cells had more expanded clones than CD4+ did.

Concerning this clone itself: The antigen is not known.

The method was immunoSEQ multiplex PCR; TCRdb's version includes in-frame clones alone and lacks a portion of them. The table lists about 78,000 clones, around nine tenths of them singletons. The length of the CDR3 is 14 residues. Unmatched junction bases numbered 4, after V lost 4 bases and J lost 3 bases. The germline V gene encodes CDR1 SGHTA and CDR2 FQGNSA. The source of this sequence is an adult with an advanced solid tumor such as melanoma, head and neck, liver or kidney cancer. This rearrangement joins TRBV7-2 to TRBJ2-7; TRBD2 aligns across 9 bases. The sequences come from CD4+ or CD8+ T cells sorted from blood, collected in a trial of the OX40 agonist ivuxolimab. CDR3 sequence reads: CASSSMTSGYEQYF. DNA of the CDR3: TGTGCCAGCAGCTCCATGACTAGCGGCTACGAGCAGTACTTC.